What follows are 29 T cell receptor beta chains derived from one specimen sequenced in a study of cytomegalovirus exposure and HLA in healthy donors. Sequenced by immunoSEQ multiplex PCR; TCRdb stores in-frame clones only, minus some. The sample holds approximately 260,000 clones, about 86% seen once. Sequencing input: PBMCs. These receptors all come from a woman in her 30s in good health and CMV-seropositive.

This chain uses TRBV4-2 with TRBJ2-3; 8 bases fit TRBD2. There are 16 residues in the CDR3. The V gene end was trimmed by 2 bases and the J gene end by 5 bases; junction bases not matched to a gene: 9. Germline loops: CDR1 LGHNA, CDR2 YNFKEQ. Written as DNA, the CDR3 is TGTGCCAGCAGCCAATTGACCGGGAGGGCCGAAGATACGCAGTATTTT. Translated: CASSQLTGRAEDTQYF.

V and J are TRBV5-1 and TRBJ1-2; 7 bases fit TRBD1. This CDR3 region has 14 residues. Germline CDR1 reads SGHRS; CDR2 reads YFSETQ. V was pared by 0 bases and J by 4 bases, with 3 bases of the junction left unmatched. The CDR3 is CASSLEGQTYGYTF. CDR3 coding DNA: TGCGCCAGCAGCTTGGAGGGACAGACCTATGGCTACACCTTC.

Concerning this clone itself: A much larger clone lies one base from this, so it may be a read error. The chain has TRBV7-8 and TRBJ2-1, with 8 bases that match TRBD1. The germline V gene encodes CDR1 SGHVS and CDR2 FQNEAQ. The V segment lost 2 bases and the J segment 9 bases; nucleotides outside the gene matches: 15. There are 17 residues in the CDR3. The CDR3 sequence: CASSLHTGTGKVSEQFF. CDR3 bases: TGTGCCAGCAGCTTACACACCGGGACAGGAAAGGTCAGTGAGCAGTTCTTC.

This clone came up a few times. V is TRBV20-1 and J is TRBJ1-1, with D unclear. V lost 1 base and J lost 7, with 7 bases in between. There are 11 residues in the CDR3. The germline V gene has CDR1 DFQATT and CDR2 SNEGSKA (reference sequence). The DNA of the CDR3 is TGCAGTGCTAGAGCTTACAGTGAAGCTTTCTTT. It codes for CSARAYSEAFF.

The J gene is TRBJ2-3, the V gene TRBV6-6; weak D call: TRBD1 (5 bases). Germline-derived CDR1 and CDR2 are MNHNY and SVGAGI (reference sequence). V lost 1 base and J lost 4, with 12 bases in between. The CDR3 loop spans 15 amino acids. CDR3 DNA: TGTGCCAGCAGTTACTGGGCCGACAGCCCAGATACGCAGTATTTT. Protein: CASSYWADSPDTQYF.

This chain connects TRBV9 to TRBJ2-1, with TRBD1 matching over 8 bases. Germline-derived CDR1 and CDR2 are SGDLS and YYNGEE. The J segment lost 9 bases and the V segment lost 4 bases, leaving 9 bases of the junction unmatched. This CDR3 comprises 14 residues. CDR3 in DNA: TGTGCCAGCAGCCTTGGACAGGGACGGGTTGAGCAGTTCTTC. Its protein is CASSLGQGRVEQFF. The whole variable domain, filled in from reference TRBV9 and TRBJ2-1, reads DSGVTQTPKHLITATGQRVTLRCSPRSGDLSVYWYQQSLDQGLQFLIQYYNGEERAKGNILERFSAQQFPDLHSELNLSSLELGDSALYFCASSLGQGRVEQFFGPGTRLTVL.

The gene calls are TRBV7-2 and TRBJ1-1; unclear D gene. From germline, CDR1 is SGHTA and CDR2 FQGNSA. Trimming took off 5 bases at V and 0 bases at J, with 7 bases between the two ends. CDR3 length equals 13 residues. The CDR3 bases are TGTGCCAGCAGCCAACATCTGAACACTGAAGCTTTCTTT. Protein product: CASSQHLNTEAFF.

This clone has more than one count but fewer than ten. The V call is TRBV11-2, the J call TRBJ2-7; no reliable D call. Per the germline V gene, CDR1 is SGHAT and CDR2 is FQNNGV. Trimming pared 3 bases from V and 6 bases from J, leaving 12 bases between. The CDR3 has 13 residues. DNA for the CDR3: TGTGCCAGCAGCTTGGAGATGGCAGTCGAGCAGTACTTC. Translating gives CASSLEMAVEQYF.

The chain has TRBV27 and TRBJ2-7; 9 bases align to TRBD1. The CDR3 sequence is 16 residues long. Germline loops: CDR1 MNHEY, CDR2 SMNVEV (reference sequence). V shed 6 bases and J 3 bases; nucleotides not matched to a gene: 12. The CDR3 sequence: CASSRTYGTGNYEQYF. For the CDR3, the DNA is TGTGCCAGCAGCCGAACTTACGGGACAGGGAACTACGAGCAGTACTTC.

This clone has only one observation. The gene calls are TRBV5-1 and TRBJ2-6, with 8 bases matching TRBD2. Germline V gene lookup returns CDR1 SGHRS and CDR2 YFSETQ. CDR3 size: 19 residues. Losses at the gene ends were 0 bases for V and 0 bases for J; bases not matched to a gene: 8. This CDR3 reads CASSLVVAGPSSGANVLTF. The CDR3 DNA reads TGCGCCAGCAGCTTGGTGGTAGCGGGACCTTCCTCTGGGGCCAACGTCCTGACTTTC.

For the CDR3, the DNA is TGTGCCAGCAGCCTCGGGTTGAATGAAAAACTGTTTTTT. It codes for CASSLGLNEKLFF. This rearrangement joins TRBV27 to TRBJ1-4; D is unresolved. Germline V gene sequence: CDR1 MNHEY, CDR2 SMNVEV (reference sequence). This CDR3 has 13 amino acids. Between the trimmed V and J ends, which lost 6 bases and 5 bases, there was a span of 10 bases.

This clone was seen only a few times. The chain links TRBV27 to TRBJ2-5, with D perhaps matching TRBD1 (5 bases). This CDR3 is built from 15 residues. Between the trimmed V and J ends, which lost 0 bases and 3 bases, there was a span of 11 bases. Germline CDR1 MNHEY, CDR2 SMNVEV (reference sequence). CDR3 sequence reads: CASSLSAGWEETQYF. In DNA, the CDR3 is TGTGCCAGCAGTTTATCTGCAGGGTGGGAAGAGACCCAGTACTTC.

The V and J genes are TRBV28 and TRBJ1-1; D may be TRBD1 (5 bases). V gave up 5 bases and J gave up 7 bases, with 17 bases separating them. Per germline, CDR1 MDHEN and CDR2 SYDVKM. The CDR3 totals 14 residues. The CDR3 loop is CASSTPYGGLEAFF. The CDR3 nucleotides read TGTGCCAGCAGTACCCCCTATGGGGGACTTGAAGCTTTCTTT.

The genes are TRBV6-5 and TRBJ2-3; tentatively, D is TRBD2 (5 bases). This CDR3 spans 14 amino acids. Germline CDR1 and CDR2: MNHEY and SVGAGI. V dropped 5 bases and J dropped 4 bases, with 13 bases sitting between them. The CDR3 DNA is TGTGCCAGCAGTACCGGGATTCCGCCAGATACGCAGTATTTT. This codes for CASSTGIPPDTQYF.

The V and J genes are TRBV2 and TRBJ2-1; TRBD2 aligns across 8 bases. This CDR3 contains 14 residues. V gave up 6 bases and J gave up 8 bases; unmatched junction bases: 9. Germline assignment: CDR1 SNHLY and CDR2 FYNNEI. CDR3 sequence: CASRLAGFGDEQFF. Here the CDR3 DNA reads TGTGCCAGCAGATTAGCGGGATTCGGGGATGAGCAGTTCTTC. Full variable domain (missing parts from reference TRBV2 and TRBJ2-1): EPEVTQTPSHQVTQMGQEVILRCVPISNHLYFYWYRQILGQKVEFLVSFYNNEISEKSEIFDDQFSVERPDGSNFTLKIRSTKLEDSAMYFCASRLAGFGDEQFFGPGTRLTVL.

This clone is a singleton in its sample. This chain uses TRBV5-1 with TRBJ2-1; 8 bases align to TRBD2. This CDR3 has 16 amino acids. With 0 bases clipped from V and 4 bases from J, the junction kept 6 bases outside the gene matches. The germline V gene has CDR1 SGHRS and CDR2 YFSETQ. The CDR3 bases are TGCGCCAGCAGCTTGGAGGCTAGCGGGCAGTACAATGAGCAGTTCTTC. Translated, it gives CASSLEASGQYNEQFF.

This chain connects TRBV27 to TRBJ1-5; D is perhaps TRBD1 (5 bases). V shed 6 bases and J shed 4 bases, with 16 bases lying between them. Germline CDR1 is MNHEY and CDR2 is SMNVEV (reference sequence). The CDR3 extends over 15 amino acids. CDR3 sequence (DNA): TGTGCCAGCAGCCTCCTTGGGACTGTTAATCAGCCCCAGCATTTT. Residues: CASSLLGTVNQPQHF.

The chain couples TRBV6-1 to TRBJ2-1, with 12 nucleotides matching TRBD2. Germline V lookup: CDR1 MNHNS, CDR2 SASEGT. This CDR3 is 17 amino acids long. V lost 0 bases, J lost 3 bases, and 3 bases stayed unmatched. The CDR3 DNA follows: TGTGCCAGCAGTGAAGCCCCGGGACTAGCGGGCTACAATGAGCAGTTCTTC. It encodes CASSEAPGLAGYNEQFF.

This chain uses TRBV7-2 with TRBJ1-1; 10 positions match TRBD1. Looked up from germline, CDR1 is SGHTA and CDR2 is FQGNSA. This CDR3 spans 14 amino acids. The trim removed 5 bases at V and 5 bases at J, leaving 5 bases unmatched. The CDR3 DNA sequence: TGTGCCAGCAGCAAGAAGGACAGGGGGACTGAAGCTTTCTTT. This sequence encodes CASSKKDRGTEAFF.

This rearrangement joins TRBV6-5 to TRBJ2-7; 7 bases agree with TRBD2. Germline V gene lookup returns CDR1 MNHEY and CDR2 SVGAGI. V lost 5 bases to trimming and J lost 1 base; unmatched junction nucleotides: 8. The CDR3 extends over 15 amino acids. The CDR3 here is CASSRSGARSYEQYF. The CDR3 DNA sequence: TGTGCCAGCAGTCGGAGCGGGGCCAGGTCCTACGAGCAGTACTTC.

The V and J genes are TRBV5-4 and TRBJ1-1; 10 nucleotides agree with TRBD1. The V and J ends lost 2 bases and 1 base, in that order; junction bases with no gene match: 5. The germline CDR1 and CDR2 sequences are SGHNT and YYREEE (reference sequence). CDR3 length equals 16 residues. The CDR3 loop is CASSFDRGLTNTEAFF. CDR3 DNA sequence: TGTGCCAGCAGCTTTGACAGGGGGCTAACGAACACTGAAGCTTTCTTT.

This clone was detected only a few times. V is TRBV2 and J is TRBJ1-1; D may be TRBD1 (6 bases). The CDR3 has 12 residues. Trimming left V 5 bases short and J 4 bases short, with 8 bases between. Germline assignment: CDR1 SNHLY and CDR2 FYNNEI. In DNA, the CDR3 is TGTGCCAGCAGTATGACAGGCACTGAAGCTTTCTTT. The encoded protein is CASSMTGTEAFF.

This chain connects TRBV30 to TRBJ2-5; 8 nucleotides line up with TRBD2. The CDR3 is 11 residues long. Germline values: CDR1 GTSNPN, CDR2 SVGIG (reference sequence). Trimming took 7 bases from V and 5 from J; bases not matched to a gene: 3. CDR3 amino acids: CAFASGETQYF. DNA for the CDR3: TGTGCCTTCGCTAGCGGGGAGACCCAGTACTTC.

J is TRBJ1-2 and V is TRBV29-1; D is ambiguous. The V gene lost 3 bases and the J gene lost 8 bases, with 13 bases spanning the gap. Germline V gene lookup returns CDR1 SQVTM and CDR2 ANQGSEA. This CDR3 has 12 amino acids. CDR3 nucleotide sequence: TGCAGCGTTGAGTGGTGGGGAGGAGGCTACACCTTC. This encodes CSVEWWGGGYTF.

The chain employs TRBV28 and TRBJ2-2; D unresolved. The CDR3 has 13 amino acids. V gave up 4 bases and J gave up 2 bases, with 5 bases separating them. Per germline, CDR1 MDHEN and CDR2 SYDVKM. In nucleotides, the CDR3 is TGTGCCAGCAGTTCGACAAACACCGGGGAGCTGTTTTTT. The encoded protein is CASSSTNTGELFF.

The chain links TRBV6-1 to TRBJ2-7; 9 bases align to TRBD1. This CDR3 region has 14 residues. J gave up 5 bases and V 6 bases, and 8 bases lay outside the gene matches. Germline V gives CDR1 MNHNS, CDR2 SASEGT. CDR3 bases: TGTGCCAGCAGGGAACAGGGGGCTATGAACGAGCAGTACTTC. Its protein is CASREQGAMNEQYF.

The V and J genes are TRBV7-9 and TRBJ1-1, with 9 bases that match TRBD1. The V gene end was trimmed by 1 base and the J gene end by 6 bases; junction bases not matched to a gene: 9. The germline V gene encodes CDR1 SEHNR and CDR2 FQNEAQ (reference sequence). The CDR3 is 16 residues long. CDR3 region: CASSLGTGTGFSEAFF. DNA of the CDR3: TGTGCCAGCAGCTTAGGGACAGGGACAGGGTTCTCTGAAGCTTTCTTT.

The sample holds a few counts of this clone. The rearrangement links TRBV9 to TRBJ2-5; the D is unclear. Germline CDR1 reads SGDLS; CDR2 reads YYNGEE. The CDR3 contains 14 residues. The germline V and J ends were trimmed by 0 bases and 2 bases, with 8 bases remaining between them. The CDR3 nucleotides read TGTGCCAGCAGCGTAGCTGGGCAGCAAGAGACCCAGTACTTC. It translates to CASSVAGQQETQYF.

The rearrangement links TRBV10-3 to TRBJ1-1; D may be TRBD1 (6 bases). CDR1 and CDR2 (germline): ENHRY, SYGVKD. The CDR3 totals 15 residues. Trimming stripped 0 bases from V and 4 bases from J, with 12 bases between. CDR3: CAISESTGRGTEAFF. For the CDR3, the DNA is TGTGCCATCAGTGAGTCGACAGGCAGGGGCACTGAAGCTTTCTTT.